The 11 T cell receptor beta chains in this list originate from one sample, sequenced in a study of PD-L1 blockade in urothelial cancer. Sequencing was performed with immunoSEQ multiplex PCR; in TCRdb, only in-frame clones are kept and a portion is missing. The sample carries under 55,000 clones, approximately 84% recorded once. This specimen consisted of PBMCs, obtained around atezolizumab (anti-PD-L1) treatment. These receptors were taken from a man aged 35 to 55 with urothelial cancer.

The chain uses TRBV5-3 and TRBJ1-2; D gene unclear. TRBV5-3 is filed as an ORF, its function uncertain. V lost 2 bases, J lost 0 bases, and 11 bases lay in between. The CDR3 contains 15 residues. The CDR3 sequence: CARSFRRRANYGYTF. The CDR3 bases are TGTGCCAGAAGCTTCCGACGGAGAGCTAACTATGGCTACACCTTC.

The genes are TRBV6-1 and TRBJ1-5; 8 bases match TRBD1. Per the germline V gene, CDR1 is MNHNS and CDR2 is SASEGT. This CDR3 contains 15 residues. V lost 7 bases to trimming and J lost 0 bases; unmatched junction nucleotides: 5. Written as DNA, the CDR3 is TGTGCCAGCACCGGACAGGGCTATAGCAATCAGCCCCAGCATTTT. Protein: CASTGQGYSNQPQHF.

J is TRBJ1-2 and V is TRBV6-5, with a weak D call TRBD1 (6 bases). The CDR3 runs to 14 residues. The germline V gene encodes CDR1 MNHEY and CDR2 SVGAGI. The V and J ends lost 0 bases and 4 bases respectively, with 9 bases between them. The chain's CDR3 is CASSYSDSVYGYTF. In DNA, the CDR3 is TGTGCCAGCAGTTACTCGGACAGCGTCTATGGCTACACCTTC.

This clone was detected only once. The chain has TRBV5-1 and TRBJ2-7, with D possibly matching TRBD2 (6 bases). There are 15 residues in the CDR3. V was clipped by 2 bases and J by 4 bases, with 16 bases between them. The germline V gene encodes CDR1 SGHRS and CDR2 YFSETQ. CDR3 region: CASSFRAGSTYEQYF. In nucleotides, the CDR3 is TGCGCCAGCAGCTTTCGAGCGGGCTCAACGTACGAGCAGTACTTC. Together with reference TRBV5-1 and TRBJ2-7, the CDR3 gives the full variable domain: KAGVTQTPRYLIKTRGQQVTLSCSPISGHRSVSWYQQTPGQGLQFLFEYFSETQRNKGNFPGRFSGRQFSNSRSEMNVSTLELGDSALYLCASSFRAGSTYEQYFGPGTRLTVT.

This sequence joins TRBV10-3 and TRBJ1-2; weak D call: TRBD1 (5 bases). The CDR3 contains 14 residues. The V end was cut by 2 bases, the J end by 2 bases, with 9 bases between. The germline gives CDR1 ENHRY, CDR2 SYGVKD. DNA for the CDR3: TGTGCCATCAGTGAGAAGACAGCCAACTATGGCTACACCTTC. Translated, it gives CAISEKTANYGYTF.

The chain recombines TRBV7-9 with TRBJ2-7; tentative D call: TRBD1 (6 bases). The V gene's germline CDR1 is SEHNR and CDR2 FQNEAQ (reference sequence). The CDR3 extends over 16 amino acids. Trimming left V 6 bases short and J 0 bases short, with 18 bases between. The CDR3 protein is CASSLTQGTVSYEQYF. CDR3 sequence (DNA): TGTGCCAGCAGTTTAACACAGGGTACCGTCTCCTACGAGCAGTACTTC.

The rearrangement links TRBV28 to TRBJ1-3, with 11 bases identical to TRBD1. V was clipped by 7 bases and J by 8 bases; unmatched bases: 13. CDR3 size: 16 residues. CDR1 is MDHEN, CDR2 SYDVKM, per germline. This CDR3 reads CASTPNRDRGRHTIYF. The CDR3 region has the DNA TGTGCCAGCACCCCCAACCGGGACAGGGGGAGACACACCATATATTTT.

The chain carries TRBV11-2 and TRBJ2-1; D gene unclear. The germline CDR1 and CDR2 sequences are SGHAT and FQNNGV. The V end lost 3 bases, the J end lost 1 base, and 13 bases lay between the germline ends. The CDR3 is 16 amino acids. The CDR3 DNA reads as TGTGCCAGCAGCTTCCCGAGGCGGATATCCTACAATGAGCAGTTCTTC. This codes for CASSFPRRISYNEQFF. Variable domain in full (rest from reference TRBV11-2 and TRBJ2-1): EAGVAQSPRYKIIEKRQSVAFWCNPISGHATLYWYQQILGQGPKLLIQFQNNGVVDDSQLPKDRFSAERLKGVDSTLKIQPAKLEDSAVYLCASSFPRRISYNEQFFGPGTRLTVL.

The chain joins TRBV5-1 to TRBJ2-1; TRBD1 might be the D (6 bases). This CDR3 contains 15 residues. Germline lookup yields CDR1 SGHRS and CDR2 YFSETQ. V lost 1 base, J lost 4 bases, and 12 bases lay in between. Written as DNA, the CDR3 is TGCGCCAGCAGCTTGTTCTGGGGGCAGTACAATGAGCAGTTCTTC. It specifies CASSLFWGQYNEQFF. Looking up the rest from reference TRBV5-1 and TRBJ2-1 gives the full variable domain: KAGVTQTPRYLIKTRGQQVTLSCSPISGHRSVSWYQQTPGQGLQFLFEYFSETQRNKGNFPGRFSGRQFSNSRSEMNVSTLELGDSALYLCASSLFWGQYNEQFFGPGTRLTVL.

This chain joins TRBV28 and TRBJ1-4; weak D call: TRBD1 (5 bases). The germline gives CDR1 MDHEN, CDR2 SYDVKM. CDR3 length: 12 residues. The ends were cut back, 8 bases at V and 8 bases at J, with 12 bases in the middle. The CDR3 DNA reads as TGTGCCAGCGGAGGGGAATGGGAAAAACTGTTTTTT. Translating it yields CASGGEWEKLFF.

The chain is built from TRBV25-1 and TRBJ1-2; D ambiguous. Trimming pared 5 bases from V and 4 bases from J, leaving 11 bases between. CDR1 MGHDK and CDR2 SYGVNS come from the germline V gene. This CDR3 contains 13 residues. The CDR3 region is CASSLYSSYGYTF. As DNA, the CDR3 is TGTGCCAGCAGTCTTTACAGCTCCTATGGCTACACCTTC.